This TCR beta chain was recovered during a study of human T cells and chemical hapten exposure. This CDR3 has 10 amino acids. The germline V gene has CDR1 ENHRY and CDR2 SYGVKD. Time point reported: patch test 1, 2 weeks after DPC sensitization. As to treatment: therapeutic diphenylcyclopropenone sensitization with weekly scalp DPC. MiXCR, run by TCRdb on the RACE reads, gives a single entry per CDR3 protein. The repertoire holds more than 65,000 distinct CDR3 sequences, with about 31% as singletons. The starting material was whole blood, obtained in connection with sensitization to the hapten diphenylcyclopropenone (DPC). The J gene is TRBJ1-1, the V gene TRBV10-3, with D possibly matching TRBD1 (6 bases). This clonotype was obtained from a middle-aged man with alopecia areata. Some clones in this sample may be carry-over from other donors' samples. CDR3 amino acids: CSTGNTEAFF. CDR3 nucleotides: TGTTCGACAGGGAACACTGAAGCTTTCTTT.